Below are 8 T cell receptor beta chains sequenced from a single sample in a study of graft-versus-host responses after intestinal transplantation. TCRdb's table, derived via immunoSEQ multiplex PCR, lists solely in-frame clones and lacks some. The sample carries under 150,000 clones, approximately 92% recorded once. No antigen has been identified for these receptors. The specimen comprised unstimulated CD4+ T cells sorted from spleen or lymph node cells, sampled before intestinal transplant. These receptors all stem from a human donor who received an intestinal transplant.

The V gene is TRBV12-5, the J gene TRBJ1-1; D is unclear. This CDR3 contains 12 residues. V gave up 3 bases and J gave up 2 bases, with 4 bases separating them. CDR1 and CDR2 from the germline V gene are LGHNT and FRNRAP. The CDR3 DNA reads TGTGCTAGTGGTTTTGACAACACTGAAGCTTTCTTT. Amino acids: CASGFDNTEAFF.

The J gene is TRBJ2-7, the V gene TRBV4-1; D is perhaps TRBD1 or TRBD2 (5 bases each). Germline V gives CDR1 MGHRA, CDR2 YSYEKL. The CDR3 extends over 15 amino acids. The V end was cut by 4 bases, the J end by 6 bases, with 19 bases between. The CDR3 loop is CASSPRDPPILEQYF. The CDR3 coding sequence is TGCGCCAGCAGCCCCCGGGACCCCCCCATTCTCGAGCAGTACTTC.

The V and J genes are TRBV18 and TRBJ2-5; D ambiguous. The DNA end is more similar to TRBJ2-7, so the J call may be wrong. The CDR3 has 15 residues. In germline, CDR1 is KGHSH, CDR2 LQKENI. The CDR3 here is CASSPPGGVGYEQYF. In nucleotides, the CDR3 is TGTGCCAGCTCACCACCGGGTGGGGTAGGGTACGAGCAGTACTTC.

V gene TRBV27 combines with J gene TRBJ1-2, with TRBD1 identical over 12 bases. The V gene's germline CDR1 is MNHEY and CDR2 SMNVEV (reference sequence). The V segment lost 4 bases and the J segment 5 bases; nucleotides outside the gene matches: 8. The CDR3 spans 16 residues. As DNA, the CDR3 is TGTGCCAGCAGTTCCGGGACAGGGGGCGGGTGGTATGGCTACACCTTC. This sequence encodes CASSSGTGGGWYGYTF.

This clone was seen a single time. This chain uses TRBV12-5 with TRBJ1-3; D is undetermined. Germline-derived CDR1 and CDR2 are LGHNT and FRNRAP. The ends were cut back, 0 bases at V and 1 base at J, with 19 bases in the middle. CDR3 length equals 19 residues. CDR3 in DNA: TGTGCTAGTGGTTTGGTACCAACAGTTCCAACCTTATCTGGAAACACCATATATTTT. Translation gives CASGLVPTVPTLSGNTIYF.

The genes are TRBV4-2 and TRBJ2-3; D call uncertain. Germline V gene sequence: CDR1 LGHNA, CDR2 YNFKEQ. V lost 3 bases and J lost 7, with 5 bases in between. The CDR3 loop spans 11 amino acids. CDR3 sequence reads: CASSQGYTQYF. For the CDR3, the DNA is TGTGCCAGCAGCCAGGGTTATACGCAGTATTTT.

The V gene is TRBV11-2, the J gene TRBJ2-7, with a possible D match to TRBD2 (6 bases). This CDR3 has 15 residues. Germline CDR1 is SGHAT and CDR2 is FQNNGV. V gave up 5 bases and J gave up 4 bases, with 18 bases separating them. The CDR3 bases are TGTGCCAGCAGCCCAGGCGGGCGGGGCACTTACGAGCAGTACTTC. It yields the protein CASSPGGRGTYEQYF.

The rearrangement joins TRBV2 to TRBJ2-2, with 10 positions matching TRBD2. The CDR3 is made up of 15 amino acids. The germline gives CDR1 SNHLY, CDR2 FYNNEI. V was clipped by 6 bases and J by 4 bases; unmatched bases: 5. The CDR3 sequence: CASRGGLAVTGELFF. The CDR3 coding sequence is TGTGCCAGCAGGGGCGGACTAGCGGTCACCGGGGAGCTGTTTTTT.